This TCR beta chain is from a study of memory CD4+ T cells and cytomegalovirus serostatus. At the level of the study: Healthy Belgian adult donors included roughly ten CMV-positive and 24 CMV-negative people. Findings of the study overall: About 40% of the roughly 160 known CMV-associated TCRbeta sequences appeared in CD4+ memory. The CMV-associated TCR signature appears largely within the CD4+ memory repertoire.

Germline V gene data show CDR1 as SQVTM and CDR2 as ANQGSEA. The J segment lost 0 bases and the V segment lost 7 bases, leaving 2 bases of the junction unmatched. This CDR3 comprises 12 residues. Sequencing was performed with immunoSEQ multiplex PCR; in TCRdb, only in-frame clones are kept and a portion is missing. Here the sample spans 25,000 to 30,000 clones, 75% to 85% being singletons. Single viable CD3+CD4+CD8-CD45RO+ cells were sorted as the memory CD4+ T cells. On this clone itself: What it recognizes is unknown.

The sequenced sample consisted of memory CD4+ T cells from blood. This TCR came from an adult in good health and CMV-seronegative. The V gene is TRBV29-1, the J gene TRBJ1-1; 7 bases agree with TRBD1. The CDR3 sequence: CSAGTVNTEAFF. CDR3 nucleotides: TGCAGCGCTGGGACAGTGAACACTGAAGCTTTCTTT.